This is a list of T cell receptor beta chains from one sample in a study of blood T cell repertoires in COVID-19. The assay was immunoSEQ multiplex PCR, and TCRdb's table has in-frame clones only and misses some. The sample has a few hundred thousand clones; over 80% are singletons. The source material was peripheral blood. These receptors all come from a woman aged 45-65 years with COVID-19, enrolled during active disease. Both conserved end residues are part of each CDR3. The D gene is left open where the match is weak. The listing skips clone size in some rows; elsewhere it reads once, few, many or a size class.

TRBV19	NA	NA	16	TRBJ2-4	CASSTGDGGAKNIQYF	TGTGCCAGTAGCACTGGGGACGGGGGAGCCAAAAACATTCAGTACTTC
TRBV7-3	once	NA	12	TRBJ2-1	CASSLVQEEQFF	TGTGCCAGCAGCTTAGTCCAGGAAGAGCAGTTCTTC
TRBV5-1	NA	TRBD1	15	TRBJ2-7	CASSLDLLDRDEQYF	TGCGCCAGCAGCTTGGACTTACTGGACAGGGACGAGCAGTACTTC
TRBV5-1	NA	TRBD2	18	TRBJ2-5	CASSTRLAGGFKYETQYF	TGCGCCAGCAGCACCCGACTAGCGGGAGGGTTCAAGTATGAGACCCAGTACTTC
TRBV3-1/TRBV3-2	NA	NA	13	TRBJ2-4	CASSQVTGNIQYF	TGTGCCAGCAGCCAAGTAACAGGGAACATTCAGTACTTC
TRBV19	NA	NA	13	TRBJ2-5	CASTKGQGETQYF	TGTGCCAGTACCAAGGGGCAGGGGGAGACCCAGTACTTC
TRBV3-1/TRBV3-2	NA	NA	15	TRBJ2-1	CASSQGRTRYNEQFF	TGTGCCAGCAGCCAAGGCCGCACTCGATACAATGAGCAGTTCTTC
TRBV6-5	NA	TRBD2	16	TRBJ2-2	CASSYSGLAGPGELFF	TGTGCCAGCAGTTACTCGGGACTAGCGGGACCCGGGGAGCTGTTTTTT
TRBV12-5	NA	NA	16	TRBJ2-7	CASGLGLAYSSYEQYF	TGTGCTAGTGGTTTGGGGCTAGCGTACAGCTCCTACGAGCAGTACTTC
TRBV18	NA	NA	15	TRBJ2-6	CASSPRGAGANVLTF	TGTGCCAGCTCACCTCGCGGGGCTGGGGCCAACGTCCTGACTTTC
TRBV5-1	NA	NA	14	TRBJ1-4	CASSLGDKDEKLFF	TGCGCCAGCAGCTTAGGGGACAAAGATGAAAAACTGTTTTTT
TRBV6-2/TRBV6-3	NA	TRBD2	14	TRBJ2-7	CASSYSGSFYEQYF	TGTGCCAGCAGTTATAGCGGGAGTTTCTACGAGCAGTACTTC
TRBV5-4	NA	TRBD1	16	TRBJ2-2	CASSPIGGQGTGELFF	TGTGCCAGCAGCCCCATCGGGGGACAGGGAACCGGGGAGCTGTTTTTT
TRBV29-1	NA	NA	10	TRBJ2-1	CSVDGNEQFF	TGCAGCGTTGACGGTAATGAGCAGTTCTTC
TRBV7-3	NA	NA	16	TRBJ2-3	CASSLYGGLLTDTQYF	TGTGCCAGCAGCTTATACGGGGGGCTCCTCACAGATACGCAGTATTTT
TRBV19	NA	NA	14	TRBJ1-3	CASSRKGAGNTIYF	TGTGCCAGTAGTAGGAAGGGGGCTGGAAACACCATATATTTT
TRBV9	NA	NA	13	TRBJ2-4	CASGGSAKNIQYF	TGTGCCAGCGGAGGATCAGCCAAAAACATTCAGTACTTC
TRBV5-6	NA	TRBD1	15	TRBJ1-1	CASSLLSGGNTEAFF	TGTGCCAGCAGCTTGTTATCAGGGGGCAACACTGAAGCTTTCTTT
TRBV19	once	NA	14	TRBJ1-5	CASSKNREGQPQHF	TGTGCCAGTAGTAAGAACAGGGAGGGGCAGCCCCAGCATTTT
TRBV6-2/TRBV6-3	once	NA	15	TRBJ1-3	CASSTLALKENTIYF	TGTGCCAGCAGCACCCTCGCACTCAAAGAAAACACCATATATTTT
TRBV7-3	NA	NA	15	TRBJ1-6	CASSLHAGGNSPLHF	TGTGCCAGCAGCCTCCACGCCGGGGGGAATTCACCCCTCCACTTT
TRBV13	NA	TRBD2	12	TRBJ2-1	CASSSSGSEQFF	TGTGCCAGCAGCTCGAGCGGGAGTGAGCAGTTCTTC
TRBV30	few	NA	14	TRBJ1-2	CAWSVPGYNYGYTF	TGTGCCTGGAGTGTACCGGGATATAACTATGGCTACACCTTC
TRBV19	NA	NA	12	TRBJ2-2	CASSIHTGELFF	TGTGCCAGTAGCATCCACACCGGGGAGCTGTTTTTT
TRBV19	NA	NA	14	TRBJ2-1	CASSTASSYNEQFF	TGTGCCAGTAGTACAGCTAGCTCCTACAATGAGCAGTTCTTC
TRBV28	NA	TRBD2	16	TRBJ2-3	CASSLTGTSGTDTQYF	TGTGCCAGCAGTTTAACCGGGACTAGCGGGACAGATACGCAGTATTTT
TRBV19	NA	NA	15	TRBJ1-1	CASQSPRVMNTEAFF	TGTGCCAGCCAATCCCCCAGGGTCATGAACACTGAAGCTTTCTTT
TRBV6-6	NA	TRBD2	16	TRBJ2-1	CASSPPIAGPYNEQFF	TGTGCCAGCAGCCCCCCCATAGCGGGACCGTACAATGAGCAGTTCTTC